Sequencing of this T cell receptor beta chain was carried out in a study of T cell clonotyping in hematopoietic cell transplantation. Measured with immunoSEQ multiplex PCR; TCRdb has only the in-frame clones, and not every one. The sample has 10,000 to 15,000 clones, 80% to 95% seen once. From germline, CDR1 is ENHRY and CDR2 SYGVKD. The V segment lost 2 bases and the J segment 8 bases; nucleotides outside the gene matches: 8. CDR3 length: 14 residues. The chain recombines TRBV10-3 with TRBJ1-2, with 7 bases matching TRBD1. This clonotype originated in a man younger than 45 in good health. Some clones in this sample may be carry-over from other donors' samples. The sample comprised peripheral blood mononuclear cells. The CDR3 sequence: CAISETKGAGGYTF. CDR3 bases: TGTGCCATCAGTGAGACCAAGGGGGCCGGGGGCTACACCTTC.